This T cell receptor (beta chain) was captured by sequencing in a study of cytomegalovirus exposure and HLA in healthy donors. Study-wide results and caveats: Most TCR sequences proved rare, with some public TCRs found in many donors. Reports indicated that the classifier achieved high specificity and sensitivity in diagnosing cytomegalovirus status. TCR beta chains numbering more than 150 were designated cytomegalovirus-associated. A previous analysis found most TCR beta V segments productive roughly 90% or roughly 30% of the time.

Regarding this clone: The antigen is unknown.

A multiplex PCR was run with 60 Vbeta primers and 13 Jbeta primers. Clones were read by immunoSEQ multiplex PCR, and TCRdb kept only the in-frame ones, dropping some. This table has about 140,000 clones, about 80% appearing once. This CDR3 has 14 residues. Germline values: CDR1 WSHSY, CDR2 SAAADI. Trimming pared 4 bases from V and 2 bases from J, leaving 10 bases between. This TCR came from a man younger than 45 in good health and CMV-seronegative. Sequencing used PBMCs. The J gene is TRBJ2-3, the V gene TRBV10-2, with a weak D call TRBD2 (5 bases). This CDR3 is CASSGSGYTDTQYF. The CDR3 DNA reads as TGCGCCAGCAGTGGGAGCGGCTACACAGATACGCAGTATTTT.